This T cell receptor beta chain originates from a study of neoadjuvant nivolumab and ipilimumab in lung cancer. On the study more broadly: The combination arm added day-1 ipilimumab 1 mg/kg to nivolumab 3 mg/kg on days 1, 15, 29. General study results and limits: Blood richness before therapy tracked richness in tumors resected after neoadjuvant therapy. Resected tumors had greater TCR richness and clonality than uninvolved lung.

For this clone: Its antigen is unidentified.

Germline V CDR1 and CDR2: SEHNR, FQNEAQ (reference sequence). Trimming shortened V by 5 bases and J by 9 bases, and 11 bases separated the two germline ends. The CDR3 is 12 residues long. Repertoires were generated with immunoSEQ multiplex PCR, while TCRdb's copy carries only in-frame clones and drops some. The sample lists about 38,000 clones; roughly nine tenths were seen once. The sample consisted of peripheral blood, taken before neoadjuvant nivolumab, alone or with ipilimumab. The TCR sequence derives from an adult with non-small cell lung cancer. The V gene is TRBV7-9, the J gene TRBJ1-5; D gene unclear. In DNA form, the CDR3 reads TGTGCCAGCAGCCCCGCGGGCCGGCCCCAGCATTTT. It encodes CASSPAGRPQHF.